This T cell receptor beta chain was recorded in a study of Ad26.COV2.S vaccination and SARS-CoV-2 variants. This CDR3 is built from 14 residues. Trimming left V 3 bases short and J 0 bases short, with 9 bases between. The germline CDR1 and CDR2 sequences are SGHRS and YFSETQ. Documented treatment: approximately 18 received Ad26.COV2.S at low or high dose, single or two shots; several received placebo; per-sample allocation not given. Day 63 after the first injection of vaccine or placebo was the sampling time. TCRdb's copy holds only in-frame clones and misses some; the assay was immunoSEQ multiplex PCR. The data hold 350,000 to 450,000 clones, with 83% observed a single time.

The origin of this receptor is a person between 18 and 60 years old who received the Ad26.COV2.S COVID-19 vaccine or a placebo. This sequence joins TRBV5-1 and TRBJ1-1, with D unclear. Sequenced material: peripheral blood, taken in a trial of Ad26.COV2.S vaccine versus placebo. The CDR3 DNA reads as TGCGCCAGCAGCTCCGTTGGTGTGAACACTGAAGCTTTCTTT. Its protein product is CASSSVGVNTEAFF.